These 6 T cell receptor beta chains were all obtained from the same sample, sequenced in a study of breast tumors, draining lymph nodes, adjacent tissues. TCRdb re-derived calls from the multiplex PCR reads in MiXCR, one entry per CDR3 protein. The data show under 150,000 distinct CDR3 sequences, with about a fifth seen just once and more than 2.5% held by the top ten. Breast cancer patients provided tissue from their axillary draining lymph nodes. Sequenced input: axillary lymph node tissue. These receptors came from a female donor with breast cancer. Some clones in this sample may be carry-over from other donors' samples.

About this clonotype: The junction departs from germline at one end; a sequencing error may be responsible. This chain connects TRBV11-3 to TRBJ2-5; D could derive from TRBD1 or TRBD2 (5 bases each). This CDR3 contains 14 residues. The germline CDR1 and CDR2 sequences are SGHNT and YENEEA. CDR3 bases: TGTGCCAGCACCTTAGAATCGGGACGCGAGACCCAGTACTTC. Amino acids: CASTLESGRETQYF. Supplemented by reference TRBV11-3 and TRBJ2-5, the full variable domain reads EAGVVQSPRYKIIEKKQPVAFWCNPISGHNTLYWYLQNLGQGPELLIRYENEEAVDDSQLPKDRFSAERLKGVDSTLKIQPAELGDSAVYLCASTLESGRETQYFGPGTRLLVL.

This clonotype appeared many times. At one end the junction does not follow the germline gene, possibly because of a read error. This chain connects TRBV20-1 to TRBJ1-2; maybe TRBD1 (5 bases). Germline loops: CDR1 DFQATT, CDR2 SNEGSKA (reference sequence). This CDR3 spans 8 amino acids. The CDR3 protein is CSARGDSF. The CDR3 nucleotides are TGCAGTGCTAGGGGGGATTCCTTC.

This clonotype was recorded at least ten times. The gene calls are TRBV7-2 and TRBJ2-7; D is unresolved. Between the trimmed V and J ends, which lost 1 base and 0 bases, there was a span of 10 bases. CDR1 is SGHTA and CDR2 is FQGNSA in the germline V gene. The CDR3 contains 15 residues. This CDR3 reads CASSLEWGSSYEQYF. CDR3 DNA: TGTGCCAGCAGCTTAGAGTGGGGTAGCTCCTACGAGCAGTACTTC. The full variable domain, completed using reference TRBV7-2 and TRBJ2-7, is GAGVSQSPSNKVTEKGKDVELRCDPISGHTALYWYRQSLGQGLEFLIYFQGNSAPDKSGLPSDRFSAERTGGSVSTLTIQRTQQEDSAVYLCASSLEWGSSYEQYFGPGTRLTVT.

In this sample, this clonotype turned up many times. The J gene is TRBJ2-7, the V gene TRBV18; TRBD2 is a possible D gene (6 bases). Looked up from germline, CDR1 is KGHSH and CDR2 is LQKENI. The length of the CDR3 is 14 residues. Trimming stripped 3 bases from V and 0 bases from J, with 9 bases between. This CDR3 is CASSPGGISYEQYF. The CDR3 nucleotides are TGTGCCAGCTCACCGGGCGGGATCTCCTACGAGCAGTACTTC. Combining the CDR3 with reference TRBV18 and TRBJ2-7 gives the whole variable domain NAGVMQNPRHLVRRRGQEARLRCSPMKGHSHVYWYRQLPEEGLKFMVYLQKENIIDESGMPKERFSAEFPKEGPSILRIQQVVRGDSAAYFCASSPGGISYEQYFGPGTRLTVT.

About this clonotype: This may be a read error, as it is one base from a much larger clone. The chain links TRBV20-1 to TRBJ1-5, with 8 positions matching TRBD1. Losses at the gene ends were 5 bases for V and 4 bases for J; bases not matched to a gene: 10. Germline-derived CDR1 and CDR2 are DFQATT and SNEGSKA (reference sequence). The CDR3 is 15 amino acids. The CDR3 region is CSAGVQGEGNQPQHF. CDR3 DNA sequence: TGCAGTGCTGGAGTACAGGGGGAAGGAAATCAGCCCCAGCATTTT.

This clonotype was counted at least ten times. V usage is TRBV7-8 and J usage is TRBJ1-5; 7 nucleotides agree with TRBD1. The CDR3 has 14 amino acids. The V and J ends lost 5 bases and 3 bases, in that order; junction bases with no gene match: 4. The germline gives CDR1 SGHVS, CDR2 FQNEAQ. In nucleotides, the CDR3 is TGTGCCAGCAGCCACAGGGGAGTCAATCAGCCCCAGCATTTT. This sequence encodes CASSHRGVNQPQHF.